This T cell receptor beta chain was identified in a study of T cell repertoires in cytomegalovirus infection (dated 2019 in TCRdb). Study-wide context: Alongside well-studied HLA-B-restricted epitopes, the peptide stimulations were aimed at recently identified HLA-C-restricted CMV epitopes, whose presentation resists viral immunomodulation. The HLA type of each donor mattered for the analysis, because public TCR beta signatures pointed to carriage of CMV infection along with the matching HLA type. Here is what the overall study found, with its caveats: The ex vivo response was dominated by HLA-C-restricted CMV-specific TCR beta clonotypes, which also provided the single most frequent clonotype in two of eight donors. In both this cohort and an independent roughly 400-donor cohort, the cumulative frequency of public TCR beta family members distinguished carriers of CMV infection plus the relevant HLA type.

The treatment or condition label, read with the paper, signifies: in vitro stimulation with specific CMV peptide epitopes to enrich CMV-specific T cells. The run used an Illumina HiSeq 1500. TCRdb reran the public reads through fastp at Q25 and MiXCR, keeping productive beta chains. Rows matching on CDR3 protein sequence are summarized as one entry with the most common DNA and genes. The sample includes about 110,000 distinct CDR3 sequences, with under 55% observed a single time. The ten top clones hold about 76% of the sample. As encoded in the germline V gene (reference sequence), CDR1 is SEHNR while CDR2 is FQNEAQ. The CDR3, cysteine through phenylalanine, is 16 amino acids long. Of the read, only the CDR3 DNA is kept; its 48 bases are in frame from base 1. Trimming removed 7 bases from V and 3 bases from J, leaving 21 bases between the germline ends. The sample holds a few counts of this clonotype. The antigen it binds to is not known. Base qualities are not recorded, but no much larger clone differs from it by a single base.

The sample in question was CD8+ T cells from cultured PBMCs, obtained from culture after CMV antigen stimulation. This receptor chain uses TRBV7-9 and TRBJ1-2; the D gene identity is not certain. The sequence derives from a human donor in good health (CMV status not recorded). Some clones in this sample may be carry-over from other donors' samples. The CDR3: CASTESQRDWDYGYTF. The DNA sequence follows: TGTGCCAGCACCGAAAGCCAGAGGGATTGGGACTATGGCTACACCTTC. The reference TRBV7-9 and TRBJ1-2 proteins fill in what lies around the CDR3, so the full variable domain reads DTGVSQNPRHKITKRGQNVTFRCDPISEHNRLYWYRQTLGQGPEFLTYFQNEAQLEKSRLLSDRFSAERPKGSFSTLEIQRTEQGDSAMYLCASTESQRDWDYGYTFGSGTRLTVV.